This TCR beta chain was recorded in a study of neurological immune-mediated disorders. Trimming took 0 bases from V and 6 from J, leaving 6 bases between them. The CDR3 spans 13 residues. CDR1 is SGHRS, CDR2 YFSETQ, per germline. By 5'RACE with 10-nucleotide random UMIs, the cDNA was made. TCRdb analysed the 5' RACE reads with MiXCR anew, one entry per CDR3 protein. The table records 40,000 to 55,000 distinct CDR3 sequences, under 13% of them present only once. Study conclusions and caveats: TCR-beta repertoires seemed private in all groups, with no expanded CDR3 amino acid sequences shared.

This clonotype was observed at least ten times. Its antigen is currently unknown. The unsorted libraries had their origin in 2 million PBMCs stored at -80 C. The J gene is TRBJ2-2, the V gene TRBV5-1; D is unclear. The TCR was taken from a woman in her thirties or forties with HTLV-1-associated myelopathy (HAM/TSP). Input material: PBMCs. CDR3 sequence reads: CASSLEGPGELFF. CDR3 coding DNA: TGCGCCAGCAGCTTGGAAGGACCCGGGGAGCTGTTTTTT. The full variable domain, with the rest looked up from reference TRBV5-1 and TRBJ2-2, is KAGVTQTPRYLIKTRGQQVTLSCSPISGHRSVSWYQQTPGQGLQFLFEYFSETQRNKGNFPGRFSGRQFSNSRSEMNVSTLELGDSALYLCASSLEGPGELFFGEGSRLTVL.